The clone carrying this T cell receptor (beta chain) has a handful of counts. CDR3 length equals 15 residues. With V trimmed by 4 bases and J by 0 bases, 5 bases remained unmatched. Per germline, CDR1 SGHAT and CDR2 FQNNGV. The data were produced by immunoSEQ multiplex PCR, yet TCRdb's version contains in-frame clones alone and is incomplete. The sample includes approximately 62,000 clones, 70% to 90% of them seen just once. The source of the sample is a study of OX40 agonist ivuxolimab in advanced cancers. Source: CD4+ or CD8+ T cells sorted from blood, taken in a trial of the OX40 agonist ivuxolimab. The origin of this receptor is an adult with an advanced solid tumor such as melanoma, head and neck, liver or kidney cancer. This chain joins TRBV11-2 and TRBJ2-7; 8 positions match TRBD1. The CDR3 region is CASSYGTGSSYEQYF. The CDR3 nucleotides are TGTGCCAGCAGCTACGGGACAGGTAGCTCCTACGAGCAGTACTTC.